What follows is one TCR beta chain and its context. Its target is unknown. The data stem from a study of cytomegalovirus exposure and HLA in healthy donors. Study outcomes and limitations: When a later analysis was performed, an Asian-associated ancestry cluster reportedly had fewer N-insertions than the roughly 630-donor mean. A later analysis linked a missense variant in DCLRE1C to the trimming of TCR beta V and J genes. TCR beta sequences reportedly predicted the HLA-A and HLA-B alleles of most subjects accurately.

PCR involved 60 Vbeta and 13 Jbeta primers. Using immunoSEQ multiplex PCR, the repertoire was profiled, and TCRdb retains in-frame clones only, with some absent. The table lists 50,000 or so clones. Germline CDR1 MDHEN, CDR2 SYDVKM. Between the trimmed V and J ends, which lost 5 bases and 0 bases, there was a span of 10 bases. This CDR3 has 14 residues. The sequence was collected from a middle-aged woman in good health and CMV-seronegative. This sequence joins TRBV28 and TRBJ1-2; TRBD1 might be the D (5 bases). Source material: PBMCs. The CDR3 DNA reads TGTGCCAGCAGTGTCGAACAGGCTAACTATGGCTACACCTTC. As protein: CASSVEQANYGYTF.